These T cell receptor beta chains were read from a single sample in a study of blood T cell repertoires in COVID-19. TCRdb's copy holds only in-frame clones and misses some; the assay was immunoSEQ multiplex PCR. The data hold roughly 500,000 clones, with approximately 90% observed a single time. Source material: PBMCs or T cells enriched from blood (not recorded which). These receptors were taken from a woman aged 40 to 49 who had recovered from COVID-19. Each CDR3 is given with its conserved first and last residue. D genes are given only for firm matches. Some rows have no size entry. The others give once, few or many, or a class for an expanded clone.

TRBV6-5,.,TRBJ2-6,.,TGTGCCAGCAGTTACTCGTACAGGGCTGGGGCCAACGTCCTGACTTTC,CASSYSYRAGANVLTF
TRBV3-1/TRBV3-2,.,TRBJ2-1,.,TGTGCCAGCAGCCCCTCTGTTCGTGAGCAGTTCTTC,CASSPSVREQFF
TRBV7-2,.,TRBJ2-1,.,TGTGCCAGCAGCTTCAGCGGATACAATGAACAGTTCTTC,CASSFSGYNEQFF
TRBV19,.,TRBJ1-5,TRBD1,TGTGCCAGTAGTATTGGACAGGGGAGCAATCAGCCCCAGCATTTT,CASSIGQGSNQPQHF
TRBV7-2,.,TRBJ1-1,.,TGTGCCAGCAGATTAGACAGCTTCACTGAAGCTTTCTTT,CASRLDSFTEAFF
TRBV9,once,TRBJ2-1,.,TGTGCCAGCAGCGTAGGCCAGCCGGGAGTAAATGAGCAGTTCTTC,CASSVGQPGVNEQFF
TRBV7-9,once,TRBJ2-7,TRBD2,TGTGCCAGCAGCCCCCCGGGACTAGTCCACGAGCAGTACTTC,CASSPPGLVHEQYF
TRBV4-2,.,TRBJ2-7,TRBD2,TGTGCCAGCAGCCAAGAGATCGGGGGGGAGCAGTACTTC,CASSQEIGGEQYF
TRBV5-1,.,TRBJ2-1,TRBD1,TGCGCCAGCAGCCGTGAGGGGACAGGGCTACGGGCGCAGTTCTTC,CASSREGTGLRAQFF
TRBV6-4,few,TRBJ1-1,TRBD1,TGTGCCAGCAGGCGAGGGGGCTCGGGGACTGAAGCTTTCTTT,CASRRGGSGTEAFF
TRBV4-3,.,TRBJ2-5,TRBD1,TGCGCCAGCAGCCAGGAACCGGGACAGGGGGAGACCCAGTACTTC,CASSQEPGQGETQYF
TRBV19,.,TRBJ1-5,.,TGTGCCAGTAGTAGTCGCTCGGATCAGCCCCAGCATTTT,CASSSRSDQPQHF
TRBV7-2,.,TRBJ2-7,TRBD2,TGTGCCAGCAGCTCAGGAGGACTAGCGGGAGGCTACGAGCAGTACTTC,CASSSGGLAGGYEQYF
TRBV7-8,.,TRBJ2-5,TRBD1,TGTGCCAGCAGCGCCCGACAGGGAGCAGAGACCCAGTACTTC,CASSARQGAETQYF
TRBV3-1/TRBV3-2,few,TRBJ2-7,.,TGTGCCAGCAGGGCTCCTTCCTACGAGCAGTACTTC,CASRAPSYEQYF
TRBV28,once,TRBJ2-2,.,TGTGCCAGCAGTTTATGGGGGGCGGACACCGGGGAGCTGTTTTTT,CASSLWGADTGELFF